Detailed here is one T cell receptor (beta chain). The sample comes from a study of T cell responses to AZD1222 COVID-19 vaccine. CDR1 and CDR2 from the germline V gene are SGHDN and FVKESK. The V and J ends lost 5 bases and 7 bases respectively, with 14 bases between them. The CDR3 length is 14 residues. Using immunoSEQ multiplex PCR, the repertoire was profiled, and TCRdb retains in-frame clones only, with some absent. The table has approximately 90,000 clones, over 85% seen once. V gene TRBV14 combines with J gene TRBJ1-4; tentative D call: TRBD1 (5 bases). This material consisted of peripheral blood, taken on day 0 of AZD1222 vaccination. This clonotype was sampled from an adult in good health. The CDR3 region is CASSIQGVGEKLFF. CDR3 DNA sequence: TGTGCCAGCAGCATCCAGGGTGTAGGTGAAAAACTGTTTTTT.